This passage covers 30 T cell receptor beta chains from one sample sequenced in a study of PD-1 blockade in classical Hodgkin lymphoma. Each patient experienced a relapse that followed autologous stem cell transplantation, and brentuximab vedotin exposure varied. Assay: immunoSEQ multiplex PCR; the TCRdb copy retains only in-frame clones and omits some. The sample comprises 70,000 to 85,000 clones, about 93% of which are singletons, and 8% rests with the top ten. The material was peripheral blood mononuclear cells (PBMCs), obtained at baseline. The receptors come from a human donor with classical Hodgkin lymphoma.

The rearrangement links TRBV27 to TRBJ2-1; D gene ambiguous. V lost 3 bases to trimming and J lost 5 bases, with 8 bases between them. CDR3 length: 13 residues. CDR1 MNHEY and CDR2 SMNVEV come from the germline V gene (reference sequence). CDR3 sequence reads: CASSLYRHNEQFF. The CDR3 nucleotides are TGTGCCAGCAGTTTGTATAGGCACAATGAGCAGTTCTTC.

V gene TRBV7-2 combines with J gene TRBJ1-2; no clear D. This CDR3 contains 11 residues. Between the trimmed V and J ends, which lost 7 bases and 7 bases, there was a span of 10 bases. Germline CDR1 SGHTA, CDR2 FQGNSA. The CDR3: CASTPRGGYTF. CDR3 nucleotides: TGTGCCAGCACCCCACGAGGTGGCTACACCTTC.

This clone was counted between two and nine times. The rearrangement uses TRBV19 and TRBJ1-4; no clear D. CDR1 LNHDA and CDR2 SQIVND come from the germline V gene (reference sequence). Trimming stripped 7 bases from V and 0 bases from J, with 12 bases between. The CDR3 length is 15 residues. CDR3 DNA: TGTGCCAGTAAGATAAACCCCTCAACTAATGAAAAACTGTTTTTT. Its translation: CASKINPSTNEKLFF. The complete variable domain, with remaining parts taken from reference TRBV19 and TRBJ1-4, reads DGGITQSPKYLFRKEGQNVTLSCEQNLNHDAMYWYRQDPGQGLRLIYYSQIVNDFQKGDIAEGYSVSREKKESFPLTVTSAQKNPTAFYLCASKINPSTNEKLFFGSGTQLSVL.

This rearrangement joins TRBV28 to TRBJ1-2; 7 bases align to TRBD1. This CDR3 contains 13 residues. Germline V gene sequence: CDR1 MDHEN, CDR2 SYDVKM. After removal of 2 bases from V and 8 bases from J, the junction contained 5 bases not matched to a gene. CDR3: CASSLEGARGYTF. Here the CDR3 DNA reads TGTGCCAGCAGTTTAGAGGGGGCGAGGGGCTACACCTTC.

The chain has TRBV4-2 and TRBJ2-3, with D maybe TRBD2 (5 bases). CDR1 is LGHNA, CDR2 YNFKEQ, per germline. The CDR3 has 16 residues. V lost 3 bases to trimming and J lost 1 base, with 14 bases between them. CDR3 residues: CASSQTAAARTDTQYF. DNA of the CDR3: TGTGCCAGCAGCCAGACCGCAGCGGCCCGCACAGATACGCAGTATTTT.

The CDR3 is CASSESATQNTGELFF. The CDR3 bases are TGTGCCAGCAGTGAGTCAGCCACCCAGAACACCGGGGAGCTGTTTTTT. The rearrangement links TRBV25-1 to TRBJ2-2, with unresolved D. CDR3 length equals 16 residues. The V end was cut by 3 bases, the J end by 1 base, with 12 bases between. Per germline, CDR1 MGHDK and CDR2 SYGVNS.

In its sample, this clone was seen once. This chain uses TRBV11-2 with TRBJ1-2; no definite D call. CDR3 length equals 12 residues. The V gene lost 3 bases and the J gene lost 6 bases, with 8 bases spanning the gap. The germline gives CDR1 SGHAT, CDR2 FQNNGV. The CDR3 sequence: CASSLEPHGYTF. The DNA of the CDR3 is TGTGCCAGCAGCTTGGAACCCCATGGCTACACCTTC.

This clone was counted a single time. The genes are TRBV21-1 and TRBJ1-2. TRBV21-1 is labeled a pseudogene. The CDR3 length is 17 residues. The CDR3 loop is CATDKKPWGGLDYGYTF. Here the CDR3 DNA reads TGTGCCACCGACAAAAAACCCTGGGGGGGGCTGGACTATGGCTACACCTTC.

The CDR3 bases are TGTGCCAGCAGCCAACTAGAGGGGGGGGGAGATACGCAGTATTTT. Its protein product is CASSQLEGGGDTQYF. The V and J genes are TRBV4-2 and TRBJ2-3; weak D call: TRBD2 (7 bases). The CDR3 totals 15 residues. The V and J ends lost 2 bases and 5 bases respectively, with 14 bases between them. CDR1 and CDR2 (germline): LGHNA, YNFKEQ.

The V and J genes are TRBV11-2 and TRBJ1-4; D perhaps matches TRBD1 (5 bases). Looked up from germline, CDR1 is SGHAT and CDR2 is FQNNGV. The CDR3 contains 13 residues. Deletions cut 1 base from V and 8 bases from J, with 8 bases between. The CDR3 protein is CASSLGGREKLFF. In nucleotides, the CDR3 is TGTGCCAGCAGCTTAGGGGGGAGGGAAAAACTGTTTTTT.

The gene calls are TRBV27 and TRBJ1-2, with D tentatively TRBD1 (6 bases). The germline V and J ends were trimmed by 8 bases and 8 bases, with 15 bases remaining between them. Germline CDR1 reads MNHEY; CDR2 reads SMNVEV (reference sequence). The CDR3 length is 12 residues. This chain's CDR3 is CASGTKTEGYTF. The CDR3 DNA reads TGTGCCAGCGGGACAAAGACTGAGGGCTACACCTTC.

The rearrangement links TRBV11-2 to TRBJ2-7; possibly TRBD2 for D (6 bases). Germline CDR1 SGHAT, CDR2 FQNNGV. Trimming cost V 0 bases and J 3 bases, with 12 bases left between them. The CDR3 extends over 15 amino acids. The CDR3: CASSLEPGLSYEQYF. The CDR3 nucleotides read TGTGCCAGCAGCTTAGAACCGGGACTCAGCTACGAGCAGTACTTC. The full variable domain, with the rest looked up from reference TRBV11-2 and TRBJ2-7, is EAGVAQSPRYKIIEKRQSVAFWCNPISGHATLYWYQQILGQGPKLLIQFQNNGVVDDSQLPKDRFSAERLKGVDSTLKIQPAKLEDSAVYLCASSLEPGLSYEQYFGPGTRLTVT.

The chain employs TRBV5-6 and TRBJ1-5, with D unresolved. The V and J ends lost 3 bases and 15 bases respectively, with 16 bases between them. This CDR3 region has 12 residues. Germline V gene sequence: CDR1 SGHDT, CDR2 YYEEEE. The CDR3 DNA follows: TGTGCCAGCAGCTCGCTCGGGTCCCGCGCGCATTTT. This encodes CASSSLGSRAHF.

This sequence joins TRBV5-1 and TRBJ2-7, with D unresolved. Germline V gives CDR1 SGHRS, CDR2 YFSETQ. Trimming cost V 3 bases and J 6 bases, with 22 bases left between them. The CDR3 contains 16 residues. The CDR3 DNA reads as TGCGCCAGCAGCTCCCTGACTGCTACTCCTAATAGCGAGCAGTACTTC. It is translated as CASSSLTATPNSEQYF.

This clone appeared a single time. This sequence joins TRBV27 and TRBJ2-1; possible D gene TRBD1, 6 bases. The germline V gene encodes CDR1 MNHEY and CDR2 SMNVEV (reference sequence). The CDR3 is made up of 16 amino acids. Trimming removed 6 bases at V and 9 bases at J, with 24 bases between. CDR3 coding DNA: TGTGCCAGCAGCCTAGGGTCCGAACAGGGAATAATTGAGCAGTTCTTC. Translating gives CASSLGSEQGIIEQFF.

CDR3 loop: CAINGGSYNEQFF. CDR3 bases: TGTGCAATCAACGGGGGCTCCTACAATGAGCAGTTCTTC. The rearrangement joins TRBV28 to TRBJ2-1; D perhaps matches TRBD2 (6 bases). The germline CDR1 and CDR2 sequences are MDHEN and SYDVKM. CDR3 length: 13 amino acids.

The V and J genes are TRBV7-2 and TRBJ2-7; TRBD1 agrees at 8 bases. The junction had 6 bases not matched to a gene; V was cut back by 2 bases and J by 9 bases. This CDR3 is built from 13 residues. Germline CDR1 SGHTA, CDR2 FQGNSA. The CDR3 DNA follows: TGTGCCAGCAGCTTAACGCGGACAGGGTGGCAGTACTTC. Protein product: CASSLTRTGWQYF.

V and J are TRBV19 and TRBJ1-1, with D unresolved. The germline CDR1 and CDR2 sequences are LNHDA and SQIVND (reference sequence). The CDR3 consists of 13 residues. The V and J ends lost 2 bases and 2 bases respectively, with 6 bases between them. CDR3 in DNA: TGTGCCAGTAGTATACTGAAAAACACTGAAGCTTTCTTT. It codes for CASSILKNTEAFF.

As DNA, the CDR3 is TGTGCCAGCAGCTTGGAGGGGGCAGATACGCAGTATTTT. Translation gives CASSLEGADTQYF. This chain connects TRBV5-4 to TRBJ2-3; tentatively, D is TRBD1 (6 bases). This CDR3 has 13 residues. Germline V CDR1 and CDR2: SGHNT, YYREEE (reference sequence). Deletions cut 0 bases from V and 4 bases from J, with 6 bases between.

The chain links TRBV30 to TRBJ1-6; no firm D call. The V end lost 4 bases, the J end lost 9 bases, and 16 bases lay between the germline ends. Germline CDR1 GTSNPN, CDR2 SVGIG (reference sequence). The CDR3 is 14 amino acids. CDR3 sequence reads: CAWNPGATRSPLHF. CDR3 nucleotides: TGTGCCTGGAACCCAGGTGCGACACGTTCACCCCTCCACTTT.

This clone was seen a handful of times. The CDR3 loop is CASSAPGTGANQPQHF. The DNA of the CDR3 is TGTGCCAGCAGTGCCCCCGGGACAGGGGCTAATCAGCCCCAGCATTTT. This chain links TRBV25-1 with TRBJ1-5; 10 bases align to TRBD1. The germline gives CDR1 MGHDK, CDR2 SYGVNS. This CDR3 contains 16 residues. Trimming removed 4 bases from V and 4 bases from J; junction bases left unmatched: 7.

This clone was seen just once. V is TRBV30 and J is TRBJ2-1; no firm D call. Germline loops: CDR1 GTSNPN, CDR2 SVGIG (reference sequence). With 1 base removed from V and 10 bases from J, the gap between germline ends came to 5 bases. This CDR3 region has 10 residues. CDR3 loop: CAWSDGEQFF. DNA for the CDR3: TGTGCCTGGAGTGATGGGGAGCAGTTCTTC. The whole variable domain, remainder taken from reference TRBV30 and TRBJ2-1, is SQTIHQWPATLVQPVGSPLSLECTVEGTSNPNLYWYRQAAGRGLQLLFYSVGIGQISSEVPQNLSASRPQDRQFILSSKKLLLSDSGFYLCAWSDGEQFFGPGTRLTVL.

The rearrangement joins TRBV5-1 to TRBJ1-5; D gene ambiguous. Germline values: CDR1 SGHRS, CDR2 YFSETQ. The V end was cut by 3 bases, the J end by 2 bases, with 9 bases between. This CDR3 has 14 residues. CDR3 nucleotides: TGCGCCAGCAGCTCTGACGGAGGCAATCAGCCCCAGCATTTT. Amino acid sequence: CASSSDGGNQPQHF. The full variable domain, in which reference TRBV5-1 and TRBJ1-5 provide the parts outside the CDR3, is KAGVTQTPRYLIKTRGQQVTLSCSPISGHRSVSWYQQTPGQGLQFLFEYFSETQRNKGNFPGRFSGRQFSNSRSEMNVSTLELGDSALYLCASSSDGGNQPQHFGDGTRLSIL.

This chain connects TRBV7-9 to TRBJ1-2, with D maybe TRBD1 (6 bases). This CDR3 is built from 13 residues. Germline V gene lookup returns CDR1 SEHNR and CDR2 FQNEAQ (reference sequence). V was trimmed by 5 bases and J by 5 bases, leaving 12 bases between them. In nucleotides, the CDR3 is TGTGCCAGCAGCCCAGGGGAAGGGTATGGCTACACCTTC. This gives the protein CASSPGEGYGYTF.

This clone was counted once. The chain couples TRBV7-3 to TRBJ1-1; 7 bases line up with TRBD1. This CDR3 contains 17 residues. J was trimmed by 3 bases and V by 5 bases; bases with no gene match: 15. CDR1 is SGHTA, CDR2 FQGTGA, per germline. This CDR3 is CASSPQAGTVGYTEAFF. The CDR3 DNA is TGTGCCAGCAGCCCCCAAGCCGGGACAGTTGGTTACACTGAAGCTTTCTTT.

This clone was counted a single time. The chain carries TRBV11-2 and TRBJ2-5; D perhaps matches TRBD2 (6 bases). The CDR3 loop spans 18 amino acids. CDR1 is SGHAT, CDR2 FQNNGV, per germline. V lost 1 base, J lost 2 bases, and 20 bases lay in between. CDR3 in amino acids: CASSLGIFGGVEQETQYF. In nucleotides, the CDR3 is TGTGCCAGCAGCTTAGGTATATTCGGGGGAGTCGAGCAAGAGACCCAGTACTTC.

The chain recombines TRBV6-1 with TRBJ1-2; D is undetermined. Trimming took 11 bases from V and 2 from J, leaving 18 bases between them. Germline V CDR1 and CDR2: MNHNS, SASEGT. The CDR3 totals 14 residues. In nucleotides, the CDR3 is TGTGCCGGATCACAGCAATCACGAAACTATGGCTACACCTTC. This sequence encodes CAGSQQSRNYGYTF.

The CDR3 DNA reads as TGTGCCAGTAGTGTACAGGGGAAGGAACCAGATACGCAGTATTTT. It codes for CASSVQGKEPDTQYF. The rearrangement uses TRBV19 and TRBJ2-3; 7 bases align to TRBD1. There are 15 residues in the CDR3. The V and J ends lost 5 bases and 4 bases, in that order; junction bases with no gene match: 9. Germline V gene sequence: CDR1 LNHDA, CDR2 SQIVND (reference sequence).

The chain uses TRBV10-3 and TRBJ2-3; D possibly corresponds to TRBD2 (5 bases). V was clipped by 11 bases and J by 3 bases, with 18 bases between them. This CDR3 has 14 amino acids. Germline assignment: CDR1 ENHRY and CDR2 SYGVKD. CDR3 protein: CASSARTGTDTQYF. The CDR3, as DNA: TGTGCCTCGAGTGCCAGAACGGGAACAGATACGCAGTATTTT.

The chain carries TRBV27 and TRBJ2-7; D may be TRBD1 or TRBD2 (6 bases each). The germline V and J ends were trimmed by 10 bases and 0 bases, with 13 bases remaining between them. This CDR3 has 13 residues. Germline-derived CDR1 and CDR2 are MNHEY and SMNVEV (reference sequence). CDR3: CATVADSSYEQYF. Written as DNA, the CDR3 is TGTGCCACCGTAGCGGACAGCTCCTACGAGCAGTACTTC.